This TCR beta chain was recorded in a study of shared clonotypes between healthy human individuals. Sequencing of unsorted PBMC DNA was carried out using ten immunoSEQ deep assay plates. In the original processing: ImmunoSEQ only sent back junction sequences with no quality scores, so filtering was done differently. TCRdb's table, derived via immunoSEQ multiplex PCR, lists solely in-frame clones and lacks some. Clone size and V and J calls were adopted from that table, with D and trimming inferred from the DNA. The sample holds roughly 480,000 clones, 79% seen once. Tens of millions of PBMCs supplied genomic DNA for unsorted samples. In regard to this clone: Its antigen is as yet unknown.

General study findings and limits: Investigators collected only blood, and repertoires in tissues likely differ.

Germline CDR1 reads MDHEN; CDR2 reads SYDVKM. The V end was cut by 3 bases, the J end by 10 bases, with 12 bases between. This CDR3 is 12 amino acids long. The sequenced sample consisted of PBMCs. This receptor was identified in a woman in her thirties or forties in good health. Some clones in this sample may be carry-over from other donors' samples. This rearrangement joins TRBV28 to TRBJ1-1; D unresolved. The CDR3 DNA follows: TGTGCCAGCAGTTTGCTCCCGACGGGAGCTTTCTTT. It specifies CASSLLPTGAFF.